This T cell receptor (beta chain) was captured in a study of tumor-infiltrating lymphocytes in localized non-small cell lung cancer. At the level of the study: Several tumor histologies, both smoking statuses, and some post-neoadjuvant chemotherapy samples were included.

Sequencing was performed with immunoSEQ multiplex PCR; in TCRdb, only in-frame clones are kept and a portion is missing. The sample yields about 13,000 clones, 68% seen once. V was pared by 2 bases and J by 3 bases, with 16 bases between. The CDR3 contains 16 residues. Germline V gives CDR1 MNHEY, CDR2 SVGAGI. General observations from the study: Each assay used a separate piece of the same tissue.

As for this clone: Its target is unknown.

The J gene is TRBJ1-1, the V gene TRBV6-5, with TRBD1 as a possible D gene (5 bases). Sequencing input: uninvolved lung tissue not adjacent to the tumor. The TCR comes from a human donor with non-small cell lung cancer. CDR3 DNA sequence: TGTGCCAGCAGTTACGGATCCCGGGGCTTGCACACTGAAGCTTTCTTT. As protein: CASSYGSRGLHTEAFF.